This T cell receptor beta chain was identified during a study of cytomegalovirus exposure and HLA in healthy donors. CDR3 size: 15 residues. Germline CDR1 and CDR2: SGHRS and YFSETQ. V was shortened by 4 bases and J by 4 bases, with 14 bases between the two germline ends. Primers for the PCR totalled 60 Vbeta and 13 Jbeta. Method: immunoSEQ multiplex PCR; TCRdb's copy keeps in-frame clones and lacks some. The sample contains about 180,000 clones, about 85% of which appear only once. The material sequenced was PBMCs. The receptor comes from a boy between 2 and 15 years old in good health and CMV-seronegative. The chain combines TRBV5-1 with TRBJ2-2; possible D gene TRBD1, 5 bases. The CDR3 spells CASSPRVSGTGELFF. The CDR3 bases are TGCGCCAGCAGCCCCAGGGTGTCGGGCACCGGGGAGCTGTTTTTT.